The 21 T cell receptor beta chains listed next were all sequenced from one sample in a study of T cell responses to AZD1222 COVID-19 vaccine. Clones were read by immunoSEQ multiplex PCR, and TCRdb kept only the in-frame ones, dropping some. The repertoire includes more than 95,000 clones, about nine tenths of them detected once, and 1.1% sits in the top ten. This sample comprised peripheral blood, obtained on day 0 of AZD1222 vaccination. The receptors shown here come from an adult in good health.

This clone was detected a few times. The chain couples TRBV19 to TRBJ1-6, with TRBD1 matching 7 bases. This CDR3 is 14 amino acids long. J lost 7 bases, V lost 10 bases, and 10 bases had no gene match. CDR1 and CDR2 (germline): LNHDA, SQIVND (reference sequence). The CDR3 bases are TGTGCCACCTCATCGGGACAGACGAATTCACCCCTCCACTTT. It encodes CATSSGQTNSPLHF.

This chain uses TRBV6-1 with TRBJ2-4; 7 bases are a match to TRBD2. Germline CDR1 reads MNHNS; CDR2 reads SASEGT. J was trimmed by 7 bases and V by 3 bases; bases with no gene match: 9. The CDR3 has 15 residues. The CDR3 DNA reads TGTGCCAGCAGTGACCGGGGGGTTTATTCGAACATTCAGTACTTC. Protein product: CASSDRGVYSNIQYF.

The table lists this clone with a count of one. The chain has TRBV9 and TRBJ2-1; no definite D call. The germline CDR1 and CDR2 sequences are SGDLS and YYNGEE. The ends were cut back, 0 bases at V and 0 bases at J, with 4 bases in the middle. The CDR3 totals 14 residues. The DNA for the CDR3 is TGTGCCAGCAGCGTAGCGAGCTCCTACAATGAGCAGTTCTTC. Protein sequence: CASSVASSYNEQFF.

Comments on this clone: Within the sample, other DNA sequences also encode this same CDR3. The CDR3 loop is CASSGGRGETQYF. The CDR3 DNA is TGTGCCAGCAGTGGAGGCCGAGGGGAGACCCAGTACTTC. This chain uses TRBV2 with TRBJ2-5; tentative D call: TRBD2 (5 bases). The CDR3 runs to 13 residues. CDR1 and CDR2 from the germline V gene are SNHLY and FYNNEI. With 4 bases removed from V and 5 bases from J, the gap between germline ends came to 11 bases.

The rearrangement uses TRBV28 and TRBJ1-2; D not resolved. Germline CDR1 is MDHEN and CDR2 is SYDVKM. Trimming shortened V by 3 bases and J by 5 bases, and 7 bases separated the two germline ends. The CDR3 is 12 amino acids. The CDR3 bases are TGTGCCAGCAGTTTGGGTTATTATGGCTACACCTTC. The encoded protein is CASSLGYYGYTF.

The chain employs TRBV5-1 and TRBJ1-2, with D hard to call. V gave up 0 bases and J gave up 11 bases, with 14 bases separating them. Per germline, CDR1 SGHRS and CDR2 YFSETQ. The CDR3 is made up of 13 amino acids. The chain's CDR3 is CASSLDSSSQYTF. As DNA, the CDR3 is TGCGCCAGCAGCTTGGACAGCAGTTCTCAGTACACCTTC.

The chain employs TRBV9 and TRBJ2-1; the D is unclear. Germline V CDR1 and CDR2: SGDLS, YYNGEE. The ends were cut back, 3 bases at V and 12 bases at J, with 10 bases in the middle. CDR3 size: 11 residues. CDR3: CASSGPPGQFF. The DNA for the CDR3 is TGTGCCAGCAGCGGGCCCCCGGGGCAGTTCTTC.

J is TRBJ1-1 and V is TRBV5-1; D not certain. The CDR3 runs to 13 residues. Germline V lookup: CDR1 SGHRS, CDR2 YFSETQ. V was cut by 5 bases and J by 3 bases, with 11 bases left in between. The CDR3 DNA sequence: TGCGCCAGCAGTTTGTCGTGGGACACTGAAGCTTTCTTT. Protein: CASSLSWDTEAFF. The entire variable domain, with the rest obtained from reference TRBV5-1 and TRBJ1-1, is as follows: KAGVTQTPRYLIKTRGQQVTLSCSPISGHRSVSWYQQTPGQGLQFLFEYFSETQRNKGNFPGRFSGRQFSNSRSEMNVSTLELGDSALYLCASSLSWDTEAFFGQGTRLTVV.

The rearrangement links TRBV21-1 to TRBJ2-3; TRBD2, the table's D call, lacks a check against the DNA. TRBV21-1 is designated a pseudogene. CDR3 length: 19 residues. The CDR3 reads CASSKVLRQSGRSTDTQYF. CDR3 in DNA: TGTGCCAGCAGCAAAGTATTGAGGCAGAGCGGGAGAAGCACAGATACGCAGTATTTT.

The chain is built from TRBV3-1 (or the pseudogene TRBV3-2) and TRBJ2-2; 7 bases line up with TRBD2. Germline CDR1 reads LGHDT; CDR2 reads YNNKEL (reference sequence). Unmatched junction bases numbered 12, after V lost 7 bases and J lost 1 base. CDR3 size: 17 residues. CDR3 residues: CASKPGGGVMNTGELFF. The CDR3 DNA reads TGTGCCAGCAAACCCGGTGGGGGGGTGATGAACACCGGGGAGCTGTTTTTT.

The genes are TRBV7-9 and TRBJ1-1; a possible D gene is TRBD1 (5 bases). V lost 5 bases, J lost 4 bases, and 8 bases lay in between. CDR1 is SEHNR and CDR2 is FQNEAQ in the germline V gene (reference sequence). This CDR3 has 12 residues. The CDR3 region has the DNA TGTGCCAGCAGCCGCGGGGGCACTGAAGCTTTCTTT. Residues: CASSRGGTEAFF.

The chain combines TRBV27 with TRBJ2-2, with no clear D. This CDR3 has 13 residues. Looked up from germline, CDR1 is MNHEY and CDR2 is SMNVEV (reference sequence). V was cut by 10 bases and J by 8 bases, with 17 bases left in between. This chain's CDR3 is CANLGSTAGELFF. Here the CDR3 DNA reads TGTGCCAACCTCGGATCAACCGCGGGGGAGCTGTTTTTT.

The V call is TRBV11-2, the J call TRBJ1-6, with a tentative D call TRBD1 (6 bases). CDR3 size: 19 residues. V lost 5 bases and J lost 8, with 28 bases in between. The germline V gene has CDR1 SGHAT and CDR2 FQNNGV. The CDR3 spells CASSPTPGGGRAPYSPLHF. CDR3 bases: TGTGCCAGCAGCCCCACTCCGGGTGGGGGGCGGGCCCCTTATTCACCCCTCCACTTT.

The chain uses TRBV29-1 and TRBJ2-3; no definite D call. This CDR3 has 8 residues. Trimming left V 7 bases short and J 13 bases short, with 9 bases between. Germline V gives CDR1 SQVTM, CDR2 ANQGSEA. CDR3 DNA sequence: TGCAGCGCCGGAGAAGAGTATTTT. It encodes CSAGEEYF.

CDR3 sequence reads: CASIREAKNIQYF. CDR3 coding DNA: TGTGCCAGCATTCGCGAAGCCAAAAACATTCAGTACTTC. J is TRBJ2-4 and V is TRBV6-5; D is undetermined. CDR3 length: 13 residues. With 7 bases removed from V and 0 bases from J, the gap between germline ends came to 7 bases. In germline, CDR1 is MNHEY, CDR2 SVGAGI.

This clone was counted once. V is TRBV6-1 and J is TRBJ1-1, with 8 bases that match TRBD1. The CDR3 runs to 15 residues. The V gene's germline CDR1 is MNHNS and CDR2 SASEGT. The trim removed 3 bases at V and 5 bases at J, leaving 8 bases unmatched. The CDR3 reads CASSETPGGWTEAFF. The CDR3 DNA sequence: TGTGCCAGCAGTGAGACCCCAGGGGGCTGGACTGAAGCTTTCTTT.

The chain combines TRBV6-1 with TRBJ2-7, with D possibly matching TRBD1 (5 bases). The ends were cut back, 2 bases at V and 2 bases at J, with 13 bases in the middle. Germline CDR1 and CDR2: MNHNS and SASEGT. The CDR3 is 15 residues long. The CDR3 reads CASSEPPDSPYEQYF. The CDR3 DNA reads as TGTGCCAGCAGTGAACCCCCAGACAGTCCCTACGAGCAGTACTTC.

The chain couples TRBV12-3 or TRBV12-4 to TRBJ1-4; 7 nucleotides match TRBD1. V lost 5 bases and J lost 8; bases outside the gene matches: 5. The CDR3 consists of 13 residues. Written as DNA, the CDR3 is TGTGCCAGCAGTAGGGGGCTGGGGGAAAAACTGTTTTTT. Translating gives CASSRGLGEKLFF.

This clone was detected once. This chain joins TRBV3-1 (or the pseudogene TRBV3-2) and TRBJ2-7; TRBD2 might be the D (6 bases). The ends were cut back, 1 base at V and 0 bases at J, with 7 bases in the middle. Germline V gene data show CDR1 as LGHDT and CDR2 as YNNKEL (reference sequence). This CDR3 spans 14 amino acids. In DNA form, the CDR3 reads TGTGCCAGCAGCCAAGCGGGGGTCTCCTACGAGCAGTACTTC. The encoded protein is CASSQAGVSYEQYF.

This chain joins TRBV5-1 and TRBJ2-1; 7 nucleotides match TRBD2. This CDR3 has 13 amino acids. CDR1 SGHRS and CDR2 YFSETQ come from the germline V gene. J lost 15 bases, V lost 1 base, and 10 bases had no gene match. CDR3 amino acids: CASSLKERTRTFF. CDR3 coding DNA: TGCGCCAGCAGCTTGAAGGAAAGGACTAGGACGTTCTTC.

The chain is built from TRBV28 and TRBJ2-1, with D maybe TRBD1 (6 bases). CDR3 length: 16 residues. Germline V CDR1 and CDR2: MDHEN, SYDVKM. Trimming cost V 7 bases and J 1 base, with 17 bases left between them. Here the CDR3 DNA reads TGTGCCAGCACCGATACTACCGGGACATCCTACAATGAGCAGTTCTTC. Translated: CASTDTTGTSYNEQFF.